Below, 3 T cell receptor beta chains from the same sample are listed, as sequenced in a study of shared clonotypes between healthy human individuals. Here immunoSEQ multiplex PCR was the method, and the copy in TCRdb shows in-frame clones only, minus some. In the table there are 950,000 to 1,200,000 clones, around 77% of which are singletons. The material sequenced was memory CD4+ T cells from PBMCs. Sample subset: CD45RA-negative fraction. These receptors all stem from a young man in good health. Some clones in this sample may be carry-over from other donors' samples.

The genes are TRBV7-2 and TRBJ1-1; a weak D match, TRBD1 (6 bases). This CDR3 has 17 residues. The germline V gene has CDR1 SGHTA and CDR2 FQGNSA. With 1 base removed from V and 7 bases from J, the gap between germline ends came to 22 bases. In nucleotides, the CDR3 is TGTGCCAGCAGCTTAGGGTTTCTGCAGGGGCCGGGGTATGAAGCTTTCTTT. Translation gives CASSLGFLQGPGYEAFF.

Concerning this clone itself: This may be a read error: a much more frequent sequence differs by one nucleotide. The chain recombines TRBV28 with TRBJ1-2; the D is unclear. V shed 2 bases and J shed 3 bases, with 7 bases lying between them. This CDR3 contains 13 residues. Germline CDR1 reads MDHEN; CDR2 reads SYDVKM. The CDR3 protein is CASSLASDYGYTF. DNA of the CDR3: TGTGCCAGCAGTTTAGCCTCCGACTATGGCTACACCTTC.

The chain couples TRBV2 to TRBJ1-2; D is perhaps TRBD1 (5 bases). The CDR3 spans 15 residues. In germline, CDR1 is SNHLY, CDR2 FYNNEI. V was shortened by 0 bases and J by 4 bases, with 12 bases between the two germline ends. The DNA for the CDR3 is TGTGCCAGCAGTGAAGCTAACAGGAGATCCTATGGCTACACCTTC. Its translation: CASSEANRRSYGYTF.